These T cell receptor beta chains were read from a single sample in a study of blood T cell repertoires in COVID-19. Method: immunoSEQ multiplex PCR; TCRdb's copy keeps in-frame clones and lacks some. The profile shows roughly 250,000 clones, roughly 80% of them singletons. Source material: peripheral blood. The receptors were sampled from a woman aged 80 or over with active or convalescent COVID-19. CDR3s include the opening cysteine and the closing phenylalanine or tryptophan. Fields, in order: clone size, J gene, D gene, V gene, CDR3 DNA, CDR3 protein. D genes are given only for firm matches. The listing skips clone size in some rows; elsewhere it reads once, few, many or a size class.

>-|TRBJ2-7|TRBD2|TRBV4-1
TGCGCCAGCAGCCAAGAAGTTTCGGAGCGGGAGGGCCGAGGAGACGAGCAGTACTTC
CASSQEVSEREGRGDEQYF
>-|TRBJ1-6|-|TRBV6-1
TGTGCCAGCAGTGAAGCGATCAGGTCACCCCTCCACTTT
CASSEAIRSPLHF
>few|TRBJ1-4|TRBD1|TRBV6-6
TGTGCCAGCAGGACAAGGACAGGGATAGCGAGAAAACTGTTTTTT
CASRTRTGIARKLFF
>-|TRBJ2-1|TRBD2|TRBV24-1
TGTGCCACCAGTGACCCGAGCGGGAGCGCCTACAATGAGCAGTTCTTC
CATSDPSGSAYNEQFF
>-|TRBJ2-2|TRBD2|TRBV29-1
TGCAGCGTGCGGGGCGGACTAGCGAACACCGGGGAGCTGTTTTTT
CSVRGGLANTGELFF
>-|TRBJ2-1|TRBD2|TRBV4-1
TGCGCCAGCAGCCAAGAAGGGGCTAGCGGGAGGGCGCCTAGCTCCTACAATGAGCAGTTCTTC
CASSQEGASGRAPSSYNEQFF
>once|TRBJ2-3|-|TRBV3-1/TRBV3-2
TGTGCCAGCAGCCCGCCGGGGAAGAATACGCAGTATTTT
CASSPPGKNTQYF
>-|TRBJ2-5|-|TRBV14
TGTGCCAGCAGCCCCCAGGGGGGGCGGGAGGACCTCAAGAGAGAGACCCAGTACTTC
CASSPQGGREDLKRETQYF
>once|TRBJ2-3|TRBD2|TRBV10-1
TGCGCCAGCAGTGAGTCGGCGGGAGTTGTACGAGATACGCAGTATTTT
CASSESAGVVRDTQYF
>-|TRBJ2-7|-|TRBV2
TGTGCCAGCAGCCAGAGCGGATACGAGCAGTACTTC
CASSQSGYEQYF
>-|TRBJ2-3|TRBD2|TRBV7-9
TGTGCCAGCAGCCCCCGCCTAGCGGGGGACGCAGATACGCAGTATTTT
CASSPRLAGDADTQYF
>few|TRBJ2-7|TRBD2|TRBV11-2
TGTGCCAGCAGCCTCGGACTAGCGGGGTACGAGCAGTACTTC
CASSLGLAGYEQYF
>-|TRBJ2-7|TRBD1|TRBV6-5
TGTGCCAGCAGCTACAGGGGTTCGAACTACGAGCAGTACTTC
CASSYRGSNYEQYF
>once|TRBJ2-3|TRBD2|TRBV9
TGTGCCAGCAGCGTAATGAGCGGGGGGTCCTATAATACGCAGTATTTT
CASSVMSGGSYNTQYF
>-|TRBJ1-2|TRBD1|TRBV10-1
TGCGCCAGCGGGCCCGGACAGGGGAATCCATACACCTTC
CASGPGQGNPYTF
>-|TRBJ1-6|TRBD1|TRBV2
TGTGCCAGCAGTGGAAGACAGGGGAAGTCACCCCTCCACTTT
CASSGRQGKSPLHF
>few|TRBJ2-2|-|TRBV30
TGTGCCTCTAACGCCCGGCGGCATGGGGAGCTGTTTTTT
CASNARRHGELFF
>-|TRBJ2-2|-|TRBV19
TGTGCCAGTAGTAAGTCGGGGGACGGCACCGGGGAGCTGTTTTTT
CASSKSGDGTGELFF
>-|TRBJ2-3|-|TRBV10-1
TGCGCCAGCAGTGAGTCGCGGAGCGCAACAGATACGCAGTATTTT
CASSESRSATDTQYF
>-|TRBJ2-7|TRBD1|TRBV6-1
TGTGCCAGCAGTGAAGCGCTCGGGACAGGACATCCATTCAGCTCCTACGAGCAGTACTTC
CASSEALGTGHPFSSYEQYF
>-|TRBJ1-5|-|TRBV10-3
TGTGCCATCAGTGCGGGGGATCAGCCCCAGCATTTT
CAISAGDQPQHF
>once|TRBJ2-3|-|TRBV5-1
TGCGCCAGCAGCGTAGGAGTCACAGATACGCAGTATTTT
CASSVGVTDTQYF
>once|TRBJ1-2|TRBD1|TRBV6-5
TGTGCCAGCAGAGGAGCAGGGGGAATAGGGAGTGGCTACACCTTC
CASRGAGGIGSGYTF
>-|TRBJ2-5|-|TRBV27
TGTGCCAGCAGTTTCGAAGGGGCTTGGGGAGAGACCCAGTACTTC
CASSFEGAWGETQYF
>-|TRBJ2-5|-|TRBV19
TGTGCCAGTAGTACCAGCGCCCGTCGAGAGACCCAGTACTTC
CASSTSARRETQYF
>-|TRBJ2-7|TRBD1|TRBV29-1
TGCAGCGGCGGACAGGGCTTCTACGAGCAGTACTTC
CSGGQGFYEQYF
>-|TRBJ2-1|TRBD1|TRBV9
TGTGCCAGCAGCGTCTTGGGACAGCTTAATGAGCAGTTCTTC
CASSVLGQLNEQFF
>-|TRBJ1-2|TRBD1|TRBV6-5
TGTGCCAGCAGGACGGGACAGGACTATGGCTACACCTTC
CASRTGQDYGYTF
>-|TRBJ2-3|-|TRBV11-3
TGTGCCAGCAGCTCCTCTTCAGATACGCAGTATTTT
CASSSSSDTQYF
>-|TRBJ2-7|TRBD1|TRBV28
TGTGCCAGCAGTTTAGGGACAGGGATCTACGAGCAGTACTTC
CASSLGTGIYEQYF
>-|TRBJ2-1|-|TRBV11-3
TGTGCCAGCAGCCCGGACAGTTCCTACAATGAGCAGTTCTTC
CASSPDSSYNEQFF
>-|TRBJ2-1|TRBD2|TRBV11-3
TGTGCCAGCAGCTTAGGCGGGGGAAGTCCCTCCTACAATGAGCAGTTCTTC
CASSLGGGSPSYNEQFF
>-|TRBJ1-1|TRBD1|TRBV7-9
TGTGCCAGCAGCACCCACCCGGGACAGGGACGGGACACTGAAGCTTTCTTT
CASSTHPGQGRDTEAFF
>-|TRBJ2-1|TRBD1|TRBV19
TGTGCCAGCAAAGACAGGGTGTCTTTATTCGATGAGCAGTTCTTC
CASKDRVSLFDEQFF
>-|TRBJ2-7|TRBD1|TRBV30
TGTGCCTGGAGCGCAGCGACAGGGTTTAGTTACGAGCAGTACTTC
CAWSAATGFSYEQYF
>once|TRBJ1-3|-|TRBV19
TGTGCCAGTAGCATAACTATCGGGAGCAATGGAAACACCATATATTTT
CASSITIGSNGNTIYF
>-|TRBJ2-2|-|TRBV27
TGTGCCAGCAGTGCTCAGGGGTCCGGCGGGGAGCTGTTTTTT
CASSAQGSGGELFF
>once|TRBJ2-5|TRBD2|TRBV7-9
TGTGCCAGCAGCTTAACTAGCGGGAGGGCCTGGGAGACCCAGTACTTC
CASSLTSGRAWETQYF
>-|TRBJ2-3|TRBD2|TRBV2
TGTGCCAGCAGTGGGCCTAGCGGAGATACGCAGTATTTT
CASSGPSGDTQYF